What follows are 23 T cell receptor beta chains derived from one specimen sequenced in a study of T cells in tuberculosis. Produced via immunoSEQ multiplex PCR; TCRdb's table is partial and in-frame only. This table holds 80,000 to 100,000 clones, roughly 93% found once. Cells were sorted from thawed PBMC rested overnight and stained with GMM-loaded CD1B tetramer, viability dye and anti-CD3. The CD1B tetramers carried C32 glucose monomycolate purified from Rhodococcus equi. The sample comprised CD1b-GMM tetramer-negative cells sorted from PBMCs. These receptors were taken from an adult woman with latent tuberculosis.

The CDR3 DNA sequence: TGCGCCAGCAGTGAAAATCCCTCGCGCAGGGCTTATAGCAATCAGCCCCAGCATTTT. It translates to CASSENPSRRAYSNQPQHF. The chain has TRBV10-1 and TRBJ1-5, with D perhaps TRBD1 (5 bases). The V end was cut by 3 bases, the J end by 0 bases, with 21 bases between. This CDR3 has 19 residues. Germline CDR1 and CDR2: WNHNN and SYGVQD (reference sequence).

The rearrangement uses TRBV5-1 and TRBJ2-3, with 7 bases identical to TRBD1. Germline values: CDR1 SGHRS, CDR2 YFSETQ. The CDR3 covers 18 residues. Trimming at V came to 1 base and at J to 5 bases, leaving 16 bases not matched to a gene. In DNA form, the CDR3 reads TGCGCCAGCAGCTTGCCCGGGACAGTTGGTGTAGAGGGAGATACGCAGTATTTT. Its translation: CASSLPGTVGVEGDTQYF.

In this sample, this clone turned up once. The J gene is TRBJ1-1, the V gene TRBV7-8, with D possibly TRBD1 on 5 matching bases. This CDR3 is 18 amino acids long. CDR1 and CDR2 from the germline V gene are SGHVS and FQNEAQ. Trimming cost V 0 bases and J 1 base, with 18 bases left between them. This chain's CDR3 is CASSLAVGGVGKNTEAFF. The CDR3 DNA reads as TGTGCCAGCAGCTTAGCGGTCGGGGGGGTTGGAAAGAACACTGAAGCTTTCTTT.

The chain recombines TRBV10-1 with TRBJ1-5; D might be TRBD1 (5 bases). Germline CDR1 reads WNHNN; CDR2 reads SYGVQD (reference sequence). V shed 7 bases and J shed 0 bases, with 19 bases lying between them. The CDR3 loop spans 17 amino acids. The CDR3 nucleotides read TGCGCCAGCATTGGGAACCGACAGCTTCATAGCAATCAGCCCCAGCATTTT. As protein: CASIGNRQLHSNQPQHF.

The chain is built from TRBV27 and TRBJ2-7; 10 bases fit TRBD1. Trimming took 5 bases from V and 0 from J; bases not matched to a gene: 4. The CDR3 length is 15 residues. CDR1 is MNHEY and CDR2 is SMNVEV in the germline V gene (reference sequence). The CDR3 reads CASSTRTGGSYEQYF. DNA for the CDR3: TGTGCCAGCAGTACACGGACAGGGGGCTCCTACGAGCAGTACTTC.

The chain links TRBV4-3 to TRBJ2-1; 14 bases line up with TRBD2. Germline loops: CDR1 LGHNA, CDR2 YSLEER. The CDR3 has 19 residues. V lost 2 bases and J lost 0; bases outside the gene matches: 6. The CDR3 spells CASSQWGLAGASSYNEQFF. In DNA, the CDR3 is TGCGCCAGCAGCCAATGGGGACTAGCGGGGGCGAGCTCCTACAATGAGCAGTTCTTC.

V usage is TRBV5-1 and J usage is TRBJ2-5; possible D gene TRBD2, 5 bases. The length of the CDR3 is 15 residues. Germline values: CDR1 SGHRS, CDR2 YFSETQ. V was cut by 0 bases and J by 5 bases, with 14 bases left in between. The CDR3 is CASSLERSTFETQYF. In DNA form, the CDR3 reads TGCGCCAGCAGCTTGGAGCGGAGTACGTTTGAGACCCAGTACTTC.

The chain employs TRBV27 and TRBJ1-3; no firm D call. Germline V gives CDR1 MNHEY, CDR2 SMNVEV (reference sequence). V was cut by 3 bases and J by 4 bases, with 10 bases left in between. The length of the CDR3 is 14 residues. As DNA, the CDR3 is TGTGCCAGCAGTTTGTCACAGATCGGAAACACCATATATTTT. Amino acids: CASSLSQIGNTIYF.

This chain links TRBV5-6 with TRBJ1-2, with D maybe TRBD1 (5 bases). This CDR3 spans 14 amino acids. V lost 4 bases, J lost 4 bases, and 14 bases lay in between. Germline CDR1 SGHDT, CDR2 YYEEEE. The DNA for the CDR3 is TGTGCCAGCAGCGTGGGGCATAGCGGCTATGGCTACACCTTC. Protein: CASSVGHSGYGYTF.

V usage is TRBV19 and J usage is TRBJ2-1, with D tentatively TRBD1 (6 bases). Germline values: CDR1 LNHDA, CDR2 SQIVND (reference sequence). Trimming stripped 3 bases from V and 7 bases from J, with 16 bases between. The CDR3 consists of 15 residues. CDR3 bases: TGTGCCAGTAGTATTCTGGGGGACACCCAGAATGAGCAGTTCTTC. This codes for CASSILGDTQNEQFF.

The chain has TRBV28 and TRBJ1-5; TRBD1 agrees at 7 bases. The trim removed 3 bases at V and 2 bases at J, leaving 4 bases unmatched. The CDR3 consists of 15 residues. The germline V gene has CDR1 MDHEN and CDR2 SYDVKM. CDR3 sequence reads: CASSFQDRRNQPQHF. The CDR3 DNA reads TGTGCCAGCAGTTTCCAGGACAGGCGCAATCAGCCCCAGCATTTT.

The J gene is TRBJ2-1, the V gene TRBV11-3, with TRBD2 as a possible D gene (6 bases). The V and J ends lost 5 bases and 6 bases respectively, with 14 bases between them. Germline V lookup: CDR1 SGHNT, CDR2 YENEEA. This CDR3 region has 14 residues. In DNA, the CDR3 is TGTGCCAGCAGCCAAGATCTGGGGGGCAATGAGCAGTTCTTC. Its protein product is CASSQDLGGNEQFF.

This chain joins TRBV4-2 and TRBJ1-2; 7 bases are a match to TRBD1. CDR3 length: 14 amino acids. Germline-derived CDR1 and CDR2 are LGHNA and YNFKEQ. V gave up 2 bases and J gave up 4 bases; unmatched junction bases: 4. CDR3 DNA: TGTGCCAGCAGCCAAATCGGACAGGCCTATGGCTACACCTTC. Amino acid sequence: CASSQIGQAYGYTF.

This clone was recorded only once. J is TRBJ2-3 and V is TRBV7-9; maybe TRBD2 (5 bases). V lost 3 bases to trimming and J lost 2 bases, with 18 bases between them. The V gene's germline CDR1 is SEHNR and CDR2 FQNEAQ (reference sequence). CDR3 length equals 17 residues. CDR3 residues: CASSFPRAIGDTDTQYF. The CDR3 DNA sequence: TGTGCCAGCAGCTTCCCGAGGGCCATTGGGGACACAGATACGCAGTATTTT. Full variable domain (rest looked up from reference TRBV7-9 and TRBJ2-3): DTGVSQNPRHKITKRGQNVTFRCDPISEHNRLYWYRQTLGQGPEFLTYFQNEAQLEKSRLLSDRFSAERPKGSFSTLEIQRTEQGDSAMYLCASSFPRAIGDTDTQYFGPGTRLTVL.

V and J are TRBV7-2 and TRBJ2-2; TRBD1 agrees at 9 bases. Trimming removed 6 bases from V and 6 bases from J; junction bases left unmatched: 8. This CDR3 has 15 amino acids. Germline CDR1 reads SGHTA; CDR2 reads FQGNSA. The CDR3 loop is CASSPGTGIPGELFF. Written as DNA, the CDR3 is TGTGCCAGCAGTCCCGGGACAGGGATCCCCGGGGAGCTGTTTTTT. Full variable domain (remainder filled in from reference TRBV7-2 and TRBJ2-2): GAGVSQSPSNKVTEKGKDVELRCDPISGHTALYWYRQSLGQGLEFLIYFQGNSAPDKSGLPSDRFSAERTGGSVSTLTIQRTQQEDSAVYLCASSPGTGIPGELFFGEGSRLTVL.

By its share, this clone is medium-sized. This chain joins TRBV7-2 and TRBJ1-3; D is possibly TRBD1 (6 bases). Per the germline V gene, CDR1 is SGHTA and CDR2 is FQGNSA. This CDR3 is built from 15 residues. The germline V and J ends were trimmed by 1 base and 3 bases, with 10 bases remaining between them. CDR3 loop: CASSLGEDSGNTIYF. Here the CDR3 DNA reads TGTGCCAGCAGCTTAGGCGAGGACAGTGGAAACACCATATATTTT. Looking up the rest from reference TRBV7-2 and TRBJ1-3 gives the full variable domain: GAGVSQSPSNKVTEKGKDVELRCDPISGHTALYWYRQSLGQGLEFLIYFQGNSAPDKSGLPSDRFSAERTGGSVSTLTIQRTQQEDSAVYLCASSLGEDSGNTIYFGEGSWLTVV.

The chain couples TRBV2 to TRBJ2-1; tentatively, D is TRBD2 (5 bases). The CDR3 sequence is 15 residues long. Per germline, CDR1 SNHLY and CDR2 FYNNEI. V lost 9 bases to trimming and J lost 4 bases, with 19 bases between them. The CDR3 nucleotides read TGTGCCAGTATAGTGGGAGCTAGTAGTTACAATGAGCAGTTCTTC. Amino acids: CASIVGASSYNEQFF. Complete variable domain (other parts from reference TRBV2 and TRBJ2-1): EPEVTQTPSHQVTQMGQEVILRCVPISNHLYFYWYRQILGQKVEFLVSFYNNEISEKSEIFDDQFSVERPDGSNFTLKIRSTKLEDSAMYFCASIVGASSYNEQFFGPGTRLTVL.

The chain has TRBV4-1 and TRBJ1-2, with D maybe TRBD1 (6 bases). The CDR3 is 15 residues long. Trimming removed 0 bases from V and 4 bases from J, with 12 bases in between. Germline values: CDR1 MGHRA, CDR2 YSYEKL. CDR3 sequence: CASSQDATGLYGYTF. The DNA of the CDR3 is TGCGCCAGCAGCCAAGATGCGACAGGCCTCTATGGCTACACCTTC.

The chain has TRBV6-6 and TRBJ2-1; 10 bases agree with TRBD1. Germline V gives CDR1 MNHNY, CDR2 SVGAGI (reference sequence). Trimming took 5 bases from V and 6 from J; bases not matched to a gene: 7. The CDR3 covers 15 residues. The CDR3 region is CASSDRDRGPNEQFF. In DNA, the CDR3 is TGTGCCAGCAGTGATCGGGACAGGGGTCCCAATGAGCAGTTCTTC.

CDR3 bases: TGTGCCAGCAGCTTGGACAGGGGTAGTAATTCACCCCTCCACTTT. As protein: CASSLDRGSNSPLHF. V and J are TRBV5-4 and TRBJ1-6; TRBD1 matches 7 bases. The CDR3 consists of 15 residues. V trimming: 0 bases; J trimming: 6 bases; junction bases outside the gene matches: 3. Per germline, CDR1 SGHNT and CDR2 YYREEE (reference sequence).

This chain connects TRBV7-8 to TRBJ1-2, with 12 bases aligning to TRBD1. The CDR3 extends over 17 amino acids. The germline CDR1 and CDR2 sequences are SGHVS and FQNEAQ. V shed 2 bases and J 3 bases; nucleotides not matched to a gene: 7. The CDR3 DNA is TGTGCCAGCAGCTTACCGGGACAGGGGGCGGTGGACTATGGCTACACCTTC. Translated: CASSLPGQGAVDYGYTF.

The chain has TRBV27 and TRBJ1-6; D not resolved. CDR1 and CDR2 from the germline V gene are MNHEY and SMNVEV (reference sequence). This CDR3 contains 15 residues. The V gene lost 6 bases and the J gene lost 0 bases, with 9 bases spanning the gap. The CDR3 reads CASSELSSYNSPLHF. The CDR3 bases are TGTGCCAGCAGCGAACTAAGCTCCTATAATTCACCCCTCCACTTT.

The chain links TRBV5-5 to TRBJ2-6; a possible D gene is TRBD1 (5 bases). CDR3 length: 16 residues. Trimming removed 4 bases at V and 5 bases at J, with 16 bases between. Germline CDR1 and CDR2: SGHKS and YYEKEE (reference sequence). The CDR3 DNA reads TGTGCCAGCAGCCCGTTCGACAGCCCCCGGGCCAACGTCCTGACTTTC. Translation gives CASSPFDSPRANVLTF.